This T cell receptor (beta chain) was profiled in a study of graft-versus-host responses after intestinal transplantation. Study details: Recipients had transplants, and these were multivisceral, liver-intestinal, or isolated intestinal.

The CDR3 runs 17 residues. The germline CDR1 and CDR2 sequences are MDHEN and SYDVKM. The junction had 15 bases not matched to a gene; V was cut back by 9 bases and J by 6 bases. Repertoires were generated with immunoSEQ multiplex PCR, while TCRdb's copy carries only in-frame clones and drops some. The table records around 99,000 clones, about 93% of them present only once. Comment on this clone: What it binds is not known.

The sequencing here drew on unstimulated CD8+ T cells sorted from spleen or lymph node cells, taken before intestinal transplant. The receptor comes from a human donor who received an intestinal transplant. The genes are TRBV28 and TRBJ2-3; TRBD2 agrees at 13 bases. The CDR3 is CASGGGVPGLAGDTQYF. DNA for the CDR3: TGTGCCAGTGGGGGTGGGGTTCCGGGACTAGCGGGGGATACGCAGTATTTT.